Each of the 20 T cell receptor beta chains below was sequenced from the same sample in a study of cytomegalovirus exposure and HLA in healthy donors. PCR employed 60 Vbeta and 13 Jbeta primers. Profiling relied on immunoSEQ multiplex PCR, and the TCRdb table lists in-frame clones only, not all of them. The sample consists of some 140,000 clones, roughly 80% of them appearing once. The sequenced material came from PBMCs. Source of these receptors: a man younger than 40 in good health and CMV-seropositive.

The chain joins TRBV10-3 to TRBJ1-2; weak D call: TRBD1 (6 bases). Germline lookup yields CDR1 ENHRY and CDR2 SYGVKD. V gave up 4 bases and J gave up 3 bases, with 18 bases separating them. CDR3 length: 16 amino acids. This chain's CDR3 is CAISGPPGVQDYGYTF. CDR3 nucleotide sequence: TGTGCCATCAGTGGACCGCCAGGGGTACAGGACTATGGCTACACCTTC.

This clone was counted only a few times. The rearrangement links TRBV6-5 to TRBJ2-5; D call uncertain. The length of the CDR3 is 12 residues. V lost 7 bases and J 4 bases, leaving 10 bases between the germline ends. In germline, CDR1 is MNHEY, CDR2 SVGAGI. The CDR3 DNA follows: TGTGCCAGCAAGTCCGTCGGAGAGACCCAGTACTTC. Its translation is CASKSVGETQYF.

The count of this clone is one. The rearrangement links TRBV7-3 to TRBJ2-2; 15 bases agree with TRBD2. Germline values: CDR1 SGHTA, CDR2 FQGTGA. The CDR3 has 18 residues. Trimming at V came to 5 bases and at J to 0 bases, leaving 4 bases not matched to a gene. The CDR3 loop reads CASSPRTSGGANTGELFF. Written as DNA, the CDR3 is TGTGCCAGCAGCCCCCGGACTAGCGGGGGGGCGAACACCGGGGAGCTGTTTTTT.

The chain is built from TRBV6-5 and TRBJ1-4; 12 bases align to TRBD1. The CDR3 runs 13 residues. V lost 6 bases, J lost 17 bases, and 10 bases stayed unmatched. Germline CDR1 and CDR2: MNHEY and SVGAGI. CDR3 DNA: TGTGCCAGCAGCGACACCGGGACAGGGGGCTATTTTTTT. Translating gives CASSDTGTGGYFF.

The chain uses TRBV6-6 and TRBJ1-5; the D is unclear. This CDR3 spans 12 amino acids. Germline CDR1 and CDR2: MNHNY and SVGAGI (reference sequence). Trimming removed 2 bases at V and 4 bases at J, with 3 bases between. The CDR3 region has the DNA TGTGCCAGCAGTTACGTAAATCAGCCCCAGCATTTT. It specifies CASSYVNQPQHF.

The chain is built from TRBV10-1 and TRBJ1-1; no reliable D call. Trimming took off 3 bases at V and 6 bases at J, with 17 bases between the two ends. The CDR3 has 15 residues. The germline gives CDR1 WNHNN, CDR2 SYGVQD (reference sequence). CDR3 DNA sequence: TGCGCCAGCAGTGACCCCCGGGGAGGGAAGGCTGAAGCTTTCTTT. Its translation: CASSDPRGGKAEAFF.

This clone occurred once. The chain combines TRBV5-4 with TRBJ2-2; a weak D match, TRBD2 (6 bases). Per germline, CDR1 SGHNT and CDR2 YYREEE (reference sequence). This CDR3 has 16 amino acids. V was cut by 0 bases and J by 0 bases, with 9 bases left in between. CDR3 sequence: CASSLGGLPNTGELFF. DNA of the CDR3: TGTGCCAGCAGCTTGGGTGGACTACCGAACACCGGGGAGCTGTTTTTT.

This clone has a handful of counts. The chain has TRBV2 and TRBJ1-2; 9 bases are a match to TRBD1. The CDR3 is made up of 14 amino acids. CDR1 and CDR2 from the germline V gene are SNHLY and FYNNEI. V gave up 7 bases and J gave up 4 bases; unmatched junction bases: 7. The CDR3 loop is CASIKTGGPYGYTF. The CDR3 nucleotides read TGTGCCAGCATTAAAACAGGGGGCCCCTATGGCTACACCTTC.

This chain joins TRBV6-5 and TRBJ1-4, with 7 bases matching TRBD1. In germline, CDR1 is MNHEY, CDR2 SVGAGI. V gave up 6 bases and J gave up 4 bases; unmatched junction bases: 5. This CDR3 is built from 14 residues. The CDR3 sequence: CASRSGTDNEKLFF. The CDR3 bases are TGTGCCAGCAGATCCGGGACAGATAATGAAAAACTGTTTTTT.

This clone was detected only a few times. This chain joins TRBV5-1 and TRBJ2-1; TRBD2 matches at 11 bases. V gave up 4 bases and J gave up 4 bases; unmatched junction bases: 7. The CDR3 contains 16 residues. Germline V gene sequence: CDR1 SGHRS, CDR2 YFSETQ. DNA for the CDR3: TGCGCCAGCAGCAACAAACTAGCGGGAGATTACAATGAGCAGTTCTTC. Protein: CASSNKLAGDYNEQFF.

V usage is TRBV9 and J usage is TRBJ1-5, with D possibly matching TRBD1 (6 bases). V was trimmed by 3 bases and J by 0 bases, leaving 13 bases between them. This CDR3 comprises 16 residues. Germline values: CDR1 SGDLS, CDR2 YYNGEE. CDR3 DNA: TGTGCCAGCAGCGCGGGACATGTCCCTAGCAATCAGCCCCAGCATTTT. Translation gives CASSAGHVPSNQPQHF.

V is TRBV12-2 and J is TRBJ1-2; whether TRBD1, the table's D call, matches the DNA was not checked. TRBV12-2 corresponds to a pseudogene. The CDR3 spans 14 residues. The chain's CDR3 is CASRLASAGDRGTF. The CDR3 nucleotides are TGTGCAAGTCGCTTAGCCTCGGCAGGGGATAGGGGCACCTTC.

The gene calls are TRBV11-2 and TRBJ2-1; 9 bases line up with TRBD2. V lost 4 bases to trimming and J lost 8 bases; unmatched junction nucleotides: 15. CDR3 size: 17 residues. Germline V gene lookup returns CDR1 SGHAT and CDR2 FQNNGV. Here the CDR3 DNA reads TGTGCCAGCAGCTCCCGCCGGGAGCGGGGGGCACGTTATGAGCAGTTCTTC. It yields the protein CASSSRRERGARYEQFF.

This clone was observed at least ten times. The V call is TRBV6-1, the J call TRBJ1-2; the match to TRBD1 covers 7 bases. Trimming took 8 bases from V and 6 from J; bases not matched to a gene: 6. Germline V gene sequence: CDR1 MNHNS, CDR2 SASEGT. The CDR3 has 12 residues. The CDR3 nucleotides are TGTGCCAGCGAGGGGGACAGTAATGGCTACACCTTC. It codes for CASEGDSNGYTF.

The gene calls are TRBV29-1 and TRBJ2-3, with TRBD1 matching 8 bases. The germline CDR1 and CDR2 sequences are SQVTM and ANQGSEA. The CDR3 is 13 residues long. Trimming removed 4 bases from V and 3 bases from J; junction bases left unmatched: 3. CDR3 nucleotides: TGCAGCGTTGCCTACAGGGGGACAGATACGCAGTATTTT. It codes for CSVAYRGTDTQYF.

The chain is built from TRBV2 and TRBJ1-4; the D is unclear. Trimming removed 7 bases from V and 3 bases from J, with 9 bases in between. Germline V gene data show CDR1 as SNHLY and CDR2 as FYNNEI. CDR3 length: 13 amino acids. CDR3 DNA: TGTGCCAGCATCCAGGACTCTAATGAAAAACTGTTTTTT. Its translation: CASIQDSNEKLFF.

This rearrangement joins TRBV4-3 to TRBJ2-3; a weak D match, TRBD1 (6 bases). Germline V gives CDR1 LGHNA, CDR2 YSLEER. This CDR3 has 14 residues. Trimming removed 1 base at V and 3 bases at J, with 8 bases between. The CDR3 coding sequence is TGCGCCAGCAGCCAAGGGGGGCAGACAGATACGCAGTATTTT. As protein: CASSQGGQTDTQYF.

This clone was counted a single time. The chain uses TRBV5-1 and TRBJ2-1; 9 bases fit TRBD1. J gave up 3 bases and V 4 bases, and 8 bases lay outside the gene matches. The CDR3 runs to 16 residues. Per germline, CDR1 SGHRS and CDR2 YFSETQ. In DNA, the CDR3 is TGCGCCAGCAGCCCCAGGACGACAGGGGGCTACAATGAGCAGTTCTTC. Its protein is CASSPRTTGGYNEQFF.

The chain has TRBV19 and TRBJ2-7; a weak D match, TRBD1 (6 bases). CDR3 length equals 15 residues. Germline lookup yields CDR1 LNHDA and CDR2 SQIVND (reference sequence). Trimming pared 1 base from V and 4 bases from J, leaving 14 bases between. The DNA of the CDR3 is TGTGCCAGTAGTATAGCAGCAGGGGTCAGGTACGAGCAGTACTTC. The encoded protein is CASSIAAGVRYEQYF.

The chain uses TRBV9 and TRBJ1-6, with 7 bases that match TRBD1. Per the germline V gene, CDR1 is SGDLS and CDR2 is YYNGEE. The CDR3 is made up of 17 amino acids. J gave up 0 bases and V 5 bases, and 8 bases lay outside the gene matches. The CDR3 is CASSAGQKSSYNSPLHF. In DNA form, the CDR3 reads TGTGCCAGCAGTGCGGGACAGAAAAGCTCCTATAATTCACCCCTCCACTTT.